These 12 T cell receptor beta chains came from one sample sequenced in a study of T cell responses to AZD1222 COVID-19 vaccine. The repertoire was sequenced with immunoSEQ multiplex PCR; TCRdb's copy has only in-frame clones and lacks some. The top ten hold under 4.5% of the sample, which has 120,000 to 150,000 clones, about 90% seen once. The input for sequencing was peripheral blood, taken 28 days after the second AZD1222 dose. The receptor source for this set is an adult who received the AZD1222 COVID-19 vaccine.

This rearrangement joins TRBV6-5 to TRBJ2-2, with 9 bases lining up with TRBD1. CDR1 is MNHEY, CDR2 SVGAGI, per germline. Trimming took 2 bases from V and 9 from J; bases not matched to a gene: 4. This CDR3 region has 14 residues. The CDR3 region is CASSYGTGPRELFF. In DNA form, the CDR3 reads TGTGCCAGCAGTTACGGGACAGGGCCGAGGGAGCTGTTTTTT.

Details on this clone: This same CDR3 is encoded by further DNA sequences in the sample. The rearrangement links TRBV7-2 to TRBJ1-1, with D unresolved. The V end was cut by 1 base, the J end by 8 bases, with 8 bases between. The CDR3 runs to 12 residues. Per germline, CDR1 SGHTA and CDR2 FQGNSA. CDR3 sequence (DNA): TGTGCCAGCAGCTTAGTGGGGTCAGAAGCTTTCTTT. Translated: CASSLVGSEAFF.

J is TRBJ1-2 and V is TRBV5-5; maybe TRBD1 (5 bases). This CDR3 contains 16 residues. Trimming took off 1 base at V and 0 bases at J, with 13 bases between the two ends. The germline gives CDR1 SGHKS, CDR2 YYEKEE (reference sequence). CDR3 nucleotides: TGTGCCAGCAGCTTGTGGGGCTCGAGGGCTAACTATGGCTACACCTTC. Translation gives CASSLWGSRANYGYTF.

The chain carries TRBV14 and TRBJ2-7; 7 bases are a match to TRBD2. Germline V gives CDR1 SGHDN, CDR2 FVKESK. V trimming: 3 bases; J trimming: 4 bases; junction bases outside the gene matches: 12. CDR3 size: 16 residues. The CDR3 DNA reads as TGTGCCAGCAGCCACTCCCTCCCCGCCGGGAGGTACGAGCAGTACTTC. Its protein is CASSHSLPAGRYEQYF.

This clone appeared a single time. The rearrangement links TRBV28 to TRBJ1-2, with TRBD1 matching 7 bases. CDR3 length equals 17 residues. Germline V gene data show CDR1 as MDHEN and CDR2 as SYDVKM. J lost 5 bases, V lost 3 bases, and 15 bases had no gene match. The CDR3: CASSFPRGQDSRYGYTF. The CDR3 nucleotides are TGTGCCAGCAGTTTCCCCCGCGGACAGGACAGTCGGTATGGCTACACCTTC.

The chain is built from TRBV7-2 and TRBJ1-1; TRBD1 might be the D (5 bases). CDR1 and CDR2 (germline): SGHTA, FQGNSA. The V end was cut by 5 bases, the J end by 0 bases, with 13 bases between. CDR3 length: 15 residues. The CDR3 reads CASSPRQLVNTEAFF. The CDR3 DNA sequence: TGTGCCAGCAGCCCCAGACAGCTAGTGAACACTGAAGCTTTCTTT.

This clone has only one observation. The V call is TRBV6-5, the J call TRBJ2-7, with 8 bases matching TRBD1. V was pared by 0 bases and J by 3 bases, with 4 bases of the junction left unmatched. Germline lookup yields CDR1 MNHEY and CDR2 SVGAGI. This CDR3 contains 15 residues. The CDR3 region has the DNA TGTGCCAGCAGTTACTCTCCACAGGGGGGCTACGAGCAGTACTTC. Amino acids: CASSYSPQGGYEQYF.

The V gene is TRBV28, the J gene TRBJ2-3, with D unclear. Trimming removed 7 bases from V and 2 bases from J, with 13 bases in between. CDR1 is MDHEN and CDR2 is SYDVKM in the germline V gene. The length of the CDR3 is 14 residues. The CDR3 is CASIKGPHTDTQYF. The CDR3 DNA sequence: TGTGCCAGCATAAAGGGCCCCCACACAGATACGCAGTATTTT.

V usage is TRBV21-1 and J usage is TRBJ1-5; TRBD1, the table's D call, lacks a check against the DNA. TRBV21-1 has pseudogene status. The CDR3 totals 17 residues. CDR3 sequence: CASSKCPDRGPGQPQHF. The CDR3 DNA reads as TGTGCCAGCAGCAAATGTCCAGACAGGGGACCGGGTCAGCCCCAGCATTTT.

Here the CDR3 DNA reads TGCAGCGTTGGGGCAGGGGGTGGCTACACCTTC. Its protein product is CSVGAGGGYTF. The chain combines TRBV29-1 with TRBJ1-2; 7 bases map to TRBD1. V lost 4 bases, J lost 7 bases, and 3 bases stayed unmatched. The CDR3 spans 11 residues. CDR1 is SQVTM and CDR2 is ANQGSEA in the germline V gene.

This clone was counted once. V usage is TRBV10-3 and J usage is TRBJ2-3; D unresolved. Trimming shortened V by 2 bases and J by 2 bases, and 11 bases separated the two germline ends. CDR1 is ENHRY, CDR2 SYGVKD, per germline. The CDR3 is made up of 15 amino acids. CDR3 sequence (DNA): TGTGCCATCAGTGAGAGACAAGCGTACACAGATACGCAGTATTTT. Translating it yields CAISERQAYTDTQYF.

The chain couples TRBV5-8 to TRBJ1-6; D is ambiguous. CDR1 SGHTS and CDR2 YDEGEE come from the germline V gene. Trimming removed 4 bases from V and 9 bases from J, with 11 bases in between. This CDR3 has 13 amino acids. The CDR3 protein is CASSGSEFSPLHF. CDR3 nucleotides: TGTGCCAGCAGCGGTTCTGAGTTTTCACCCCTCCACTTT.